This T cell receptor (beta chain) was recorded in a study of identical twins. Findings and limits, study-wide: Cord blood's abundant beta clonotypes had fewer insertions, unlike memory repertoires. With beta out-of-frame sequences, excess sharing by twins was weaker. Zero-insertion analyses were open to partial confounding by invariant MAIT and iNKT cells.

The CDR3 contains 16 residues. Germline V gene sequence: CDR1 MGHDK, CDR2 SYGVNS. Unique molecular identifiers were present on the cDNA, which also gained a universal primer site by template switching. TCRdb used MiXCR to reprocess the 5' RACE reads, holding one entry per CDR3 protein. Among about 340,000 distinct CDR3 sequences listed, over 9% were seen once. This clonotype has only a few counts. Its antigen is not identified. One end of the junction is discordant with germline, which a read error may explain. These data were also filed under a second study, of yellow fever vaccine responses in identical twins.

The TCR sequence derives from a woman between 18 and 30 years old in good health. Material for sequencing was CD8+ T cells sorted from blood. The chain is built from TRBV25-1 and TRBJ2-5, with D possibly being TRBD2 (7 bases). The CDR3 sequence: CASSELAGALQGTQYF. The CDR3 nucleotides read TGTGCCAGCAGTGAATTGGCGGGGGCCCTTCAAGGGACCCAGTACTTC.